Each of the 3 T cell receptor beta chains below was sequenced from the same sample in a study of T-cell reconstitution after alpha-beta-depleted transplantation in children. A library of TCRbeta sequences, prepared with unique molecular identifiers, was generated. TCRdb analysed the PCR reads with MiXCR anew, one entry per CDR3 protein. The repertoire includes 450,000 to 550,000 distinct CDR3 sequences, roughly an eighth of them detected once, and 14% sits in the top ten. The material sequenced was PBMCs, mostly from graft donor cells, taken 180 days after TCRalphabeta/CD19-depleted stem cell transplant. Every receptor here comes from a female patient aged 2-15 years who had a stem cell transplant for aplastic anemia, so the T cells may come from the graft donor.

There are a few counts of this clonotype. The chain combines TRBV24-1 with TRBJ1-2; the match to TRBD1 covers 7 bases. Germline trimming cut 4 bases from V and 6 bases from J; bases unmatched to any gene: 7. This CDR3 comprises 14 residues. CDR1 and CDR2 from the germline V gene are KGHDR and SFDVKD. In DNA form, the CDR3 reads TGTGCCACCAGTGAGGTTACAGGGGAGAATGGCTACACCTTC. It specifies CATSEVTGENGYTF.

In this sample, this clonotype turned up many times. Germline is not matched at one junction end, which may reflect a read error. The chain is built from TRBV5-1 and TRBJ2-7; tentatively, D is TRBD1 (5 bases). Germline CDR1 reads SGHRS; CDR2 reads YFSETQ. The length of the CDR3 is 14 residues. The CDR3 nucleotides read TGTGCCAGCAGCTTAGTTGACAGCTCCTACGAGCAGTACTTC. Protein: CASSLVDSSYEQYF.

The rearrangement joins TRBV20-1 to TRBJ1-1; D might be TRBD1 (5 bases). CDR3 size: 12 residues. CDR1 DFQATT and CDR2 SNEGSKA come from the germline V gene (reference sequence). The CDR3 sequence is CMVDGGDTEAFF. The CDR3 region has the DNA TGCATGGTTGACGGGGGGGACACTGAAGCTTTCTTT.